This T cell receptor (beta chain) was captured by sequencing in a study of cytomegalovirus exposure and HLA in healthy donors. Study-wide results and limits: A subsequent analysis found that TCR clusters from the first cohort also tended to co-occur in the 130 or so validation repertoires, with about 94% of cluster scores above 0.

The sample holds one count of this clone. Its antigen is unknown. Trimming removed 0 bases from V and 6 bases from J, with 17 bases in between. This CDR3 is 16 amino acids long. Germline lookup yields CDR1 SGHRS and CDR2 YFSETQ. Here immunoSEQ multiplex PCR was the method, and the copy in TCRdb shows in-frame clones only, minus some. The table includes under 200,000 clones, under 90% detected once. Sequenced: PBMCs. The chain uses TRBV5-1 and TRBJ2-3; a weak D match, TRBD1 (6 bases). This receptor was identified in a man aged 18 to 35 in good health and CMV-seropositive. In DNA, the CDR3 is TGCGCCAGCAGCTTGGCGAACCAGGGGAAGGCGGATACGCAGTATTTT. This sequence encodes CASSLANQGKADTQYF.